Described below is a single TCR beta chain sequence and its context. Its cognate antigen is unknown. The data were obtained in a study of regulatory T cells in long-lasting Graves disease. Regarding time point: newly diagnosed GD, antithyroid drugs for less than 3 months. TCR sequences were obtained from RNA taken from PBMCs. Study results and limitations: It was peripheral blood alone, not thyroid tissue, that was studied. Persistent disease favored TRBV28, TRBJ1-2 and TRBJ2-5.

Investigators prepared the TCR beta libraries by applying iRepertoire HTBI primers and Arm-PCR of CDR3 regions. MiXCR was run by TCRdb on the multiplex PCR reads, yielding one entry per CDR3 protein. The profile covers about 450,000 distinct CDR3 sequences, with around 15% appearing a single time and about 15% taken by the ten largest. The CDR3 length is 16 residues. V dropped 2 bases and J dropped 6; count of bases not matched to a gene: 7. Germline loops: CDR1 LNHDA, CDR2 SQIVND (reference sequence). Another study also made use of these data, one on T cells in Graves' hyperthyroidism and ophthalmopathy. That publication notes: Graves' hyperthyroidism showing no ophthalmopathy progression within 18 months was considered stable. Carried out on the TCR CDR3, a first-round RT-PCR used the HTBI primer set.

The source material was peripheral blood mononuclear cells (PBMCs), sampled at new diagnosis, from a patient treated with antithyroid drugs. The TCR originated in a woman aged 45-65 years with Graves disease. The rearrangement uses TRBV19 and TRBJ2-1, with 10 bases lining up with TRBD1. CDR3 sequence reads: CASSIFHGTGANEQFF. In nucleotides, the CDR3 is TGTGCCAGTAGTATATTCCATGGGACAGGGGCCAATGAGCAGTTCTTC.